Here is one T cell receptor (beta chain) with its context. The antigen remains undetermined. Production of TCR cDNA was by 5'RACE template switching, which also added a universal primer site and UMIs. Via MiXCR, TCRdb re-called the 5' RACE reads, giving one row per CDR3 protein. Here the sample spans about 430,000 distinct CDR3 sequences, roughly a sixth being singletons. This specimen comes from a study of T cells after yellow fever vaccination. Study results and caveats: The secondary response showed a weaker magnitude and a faster peak, day 5 versus 15. Most clones from primary vaccination were detected again post-booster (around 95% CD4, about 85% CD8). Across the CD4 and CD8 compartments, a small share of clonotypes was present in both.

The material sequenced was PBMCs, taken before the yellow fever booster vaccination. This clonotype was obtained from a man aged 18 to 29 who received the YFV17D yellow fever vaccine.

In DNA form, the CDR3 reads TGTGCCAGCAGACCCAAGGACAGCGGGGAGCTGTTTTTT. Protein sequence: CASRPKDSGELFF. This rearrangement joins TRBV9 to TRBJ2-2; D may be TRBD1 (6 bases). V was trimmed by 5 bases and J by 7 bases, leaving 12 bases between them. The germline CDR1 and CDR2 sequences are SGDLS and YYNGEE. This CDR3 is 13 amino acids long. The full variable domain, completed using reference TRBV9 and TRBJ2-2, is DSGVTQTPKHLITATGQRVTLRCSPRSGDLSVYWYQQSLDQGLQFLIQYYNGEERAKGNILERFSAQQFPDLHSELNLSSLELGDSALYFCASRPKDSGELFFGEGSRLTVL.